This T cell receptor (beta chain) is from a study of T cell responses to AZD1222 COVID-19 vaccine. Study conclusions and caveats: CD4 TCRs associated with vaccination spanned spike, dominating at 160-218 and 743-854. Repertoires were obtained solely post-peak T cell response.

CDR1 is LNHDA and CDR2 is SQIVND in the germline V gene (reference sequence). CDR3 length: 14 amino acids. The ends lost 4 bases at V and 8 bases at J; junction bases unmatched: 5. As concerns this clone: Its antigen is still unknown.

TCRdb's table, derived via immunoSEQ multiplex PCR, lists solely in-frame clones and lacks some. The data hold approximately 220,000 clones, with roughly 91% observed a single time. The chain joins TRBV19 to TRBJ2-1, with TRBD2 matching over 10 bases. The sequencing used peripheral blood, collected on day 0 of MenACWY control vaccination. The origin of this receptor is an adult in good health. The CDR3 DNA reads as TGTGCCAGTAGTAGACTAGCGGGCCGATATGAGCAGTTCTTC. Translation: CASSRLAGRYEQFF.